This section outlines one T cell receptor beta chain sequence together with its context. This specimen comes from a study of Ad26.COV2.S vaccination and SARS-CoV-2 variants. The CDR3 totals 16 residues. Looked up from germline, CDR1 is SGHTA and CDR2 is FQGNSA. J lost 8 bases, V lost 3 bases, and 9 bases had no gene match. Treatment of the sample: roughly 18 received Ad26.COV2.S at low or high dose, single or two shots; roughly 5 received placebo; per-sample allocation not given. On day 63 after the first injection, vaccine and placebo recipients gave samples. Data came from immunoSEQ multiplex PCR; TCRdb stores just in-frame clones and leaves some out. Counted here are some 420,000 clones, over 75% occurring once; the ten biggest clones make up 3.6%.

This receptor was obtained from a person between 18 and 59 years old who received the Ad26.COV2.S COVID-19 vaccine or a placebo. V is TRBV7-2 and J is TRBJ2-1; 11 nucleotides align to TRBD2. The sample in question was peripheral blood, obtained in a trial of Ad26.COV2.S vaccine versus placebo. CDR3 protein: CASSFISGGVRDEQFF. CDR3 coding DNA: TGTGCCAGCAGCTTCATTAGCGGGGGGGTTCGGGATGAGCAGTTCTTC.